Each of the 21 T cell receptor beta chains below was sequenced from the same sample in a study of CD8 T cells in ankylosing spondylitis. Study-wide findings and caveats: Fewer than ten highly homologous variants made up a TCR beta motif, and this motif appeared characteristic of ankylosing spondylitis blood.

TCRdb independently ran MiXCR on the 5' RACE reads; one entry per CDR3 protein. The data contain roughly 440,000 distinct CDR3 sequences, 15% to 20% of them seen just once; the ten biggest clones take up just over 1%. What these receptors recognize is not known. Sequencing was performed on blood, either unsorted or a sorted T cell fraction (not recorded which). The receptors originated from a male donor with ankylosing spondylitis.

This clonotype was counted at least ten times. V usage is TRBV12-3 or TRBV12-4 and J usage is TRBJ1-1, with unresolved D. CDR3 length: 15 residues. Deletions cut 1 base from V and 5 bases from J, with 14 bases between. Here the CDR3 reads CASSLGMGRRTEAFF. The DNA of the CDR3 is TGTGCCAGCAGTTTAGGAATGGGGAGACGGACTGAAGCTTTCTTT.

This clonotype has only a few counts. This sequence joins TRBV18 and TRBJ1-5; 7 bases match TRBD1. The CDR3 loop spans 15 amino acids. Losses at the gene ends were 4 bases for V and 4 bases for J; bases not matched to a gene: 7. In germline, CDR1 is KGHSH, CDR2 LQKENI. The CDR3 loop reads CASSREGAGNQPQHF. The CDR3 DNA reads as TGTGCCAGCTCACGAGAGGGGGCCGGAAATCAGCCCCAGCATTTT.

The chain combines TRBV7-6 with TRBJ2-1; 10 nucleotides agree with TRBD1. V dropped 5 bases and J dropped 6; count of bases not matched to a gene: 7. This CDR3 is 15 amino acids long. Germline assignment: CDR1 SGHVS and CDR2 FNYEAQ. In DNA form, the CDR3 reads TGTGCCAGCAGCGGGACAGGGGCTTTGGTCAATGAGCAGTTCTTC. Translated: CASSGTGALVNEQFF.

This clonotype was detected only a few times. The V and J genes are TRBV12-3 or TRBV12-4 and TRBJ2-7; 8 bases line up with TRBD1. This CDR3 region has 14 residues. Trimming at V came to 7 bases and at J to 9 bases, leaving 14 bases not matched to a gene. The CDR3 DNA sequence: TGTGCCAGCACAGCAAAGGGGGACAGGTTAGGGCAGTACTTC. Amino acid sequence: CASTAKGDRLGQYF.

This clonotype was observed a handful of times. The CDR3 is CSAKSGNTEAFF. The CDR3 DNA sequence: TGCAGTGCTAAGTCTGGGAACACTGAAGCTTTCTTT. V gene TRBV20-1 combines with J gene TRBJ1-1; D gene uncertain. The CDR3 covers 12 residues. V lost 4 bases and J 1 base, leaving 7 bases between the germline ends. Germline values: CDR1 DFQATT, CDR2 SNEGSKA (reference sequence).

Many counts were recorded for this clonotype. The chain recombines TRBV20-1 with TRBJ1-5, with D unresolved. The CDR3 covers 11 residues. From germline, CDR1 is DFQATT and CDR2 SNEGSKA (reference sequence). CDR3 DNA sequence: TGCCACGCGGGGTTAACGGTCCCCCAGCATTTT. Its translation is CHAGLTVPQHF.

This clonotype was counted only a few times. The chain employs TRBV30 and TRBJ2-7; D ambiguous. Trimming removed 2 bases from V and 7 bases from J, with 9 bases in between. The CDR3 totals 11 residues. Germline V gene data show CDR1 as GTSNPN and CDR2 as SVGIG (reference sequence). CDR3 DNA: TGTGCCTGGAGTCGCTCGGAGGAGCAGTACTTC. It is translated as CAWSRSEEQYF.

This clonotype was counted between two and nine times. The chain joins TRBV7-9 to TRBJ2-1; 9 bases agree with TRBD2. Germline trimming cut 7 bases from V and 8 bases from J; bases unmatched to any gene: 9. This CDR3 contains 14 residues. The V gene's germline CDR1 is SEHNR and CDR2 FQNEAQ (reference sequence). The CDR3 DNA is TGTGCCAGCACCATAGCGGGGGCCGGCGATGAGCAGTTCTTC. It translates to CASTIAGAGDEQFF.

The chain joins TRBV9 to TRBJ1-2, with 8 bases that match TRBD1. The CDR3 length is 14 residues. With 4 bases clipped from V and 7 bases from J, the junction kept 9 bases outside the gene matches. Germline V CDR1 and CDR2: SGDLS, YYNGEE. The CDR3, as DNA: TGTGCCAGCAGCCCTCGGACAGGGAAGTCTGGCTACACCTTC. Translation gives CASSPRTGKSGYTF.

This clonotype was found many times. The chain has TRBV12-3 or TRBV12-4 and TRBJ2-5, with 9 bases matching TRBD2. V trimming: 7 bases; J trimming: 2 bases; junction bases outside the gene matches: 11. The CDR3 has 16 amino acids. CDR3 protein: CASTLSGGRSQETQYF. The CDR3 DNA reads as TGTGCCAGCACCCTTAGCGGGGGTAGATCACAAGAGACCCAGTACTTC.

The V and J genes are TRBV5-1 and TRBJ1-4, with D unresolved. Germline CDR1 SGHRS, CDR2 YFSETQ. Trimming removed 0 bases from V and 1 base from J, with 7 bases in between. CDR3 size: 15 residues. The CDR3 spells CASSLEGITNEKLFF. The CDR3 bases are TGCGCCAGCAGCTTGGAGGGTATAACTAATGAAAAACTGTTTTTT.

This clonotype turned up a few times. The chain has TRBV19 and TRBJ1-4, with a weak D call TRBD1 (6 bases). Trimming removed 6 bases at V and 7 bases at J, with 15 bases between. Per germline, CDR1 LNHDA and CDR2 SQIVND (reference sequence). The CDR3 has 14 amino acids. The CDR3, as DNA: TGTGCCAGTAGCTCAAGAAGGGGGACTGAAAAACTGTTTTTT. Amino acid sequence: CASSSRRGTEKLFF.

There are a few counts of this clonotype. The J gene is TRBJ2-3, the V gene TRBV9; D is ambiguous. V was cut by 0 bases and J by 2 bases, with 13 bases left in between. The CDR3 is 16 residues long. Germline lookup yields CDR1 SGDLS and CDR2 YYNGEE. DNA of the CDR3: TGTGCCAGCAGCGTAGCTGTGAGCGCGACCACAGATACGCAGTATTTT. Translating gives CASSVAVSATTDTQYF. The entire variable domain, with the rest obtained from reference TRBV9 and TRBJ2-3, is as follows: DSGVTQTPKHLITATGQRVTLRCSPRSGDLSVYWYQQSLDQGLQFLIQYYNGEERAKGNILERFSAQQFPDLHSELNLSSLELGDSALYFCASSVAVSATTDTQYFGPGTRLTVL.

The V gene is TRBV7-3, the J gene TRBJ2-1, with TRBD2 identical over 8 bases. This CDR3 is 15 amino acids long. Germline V CDR1 and CDR2: SGHTA, FQGTGA. J lost 7 bases, V lost 4 bases, and 9 bases had no gene match. The CDR3 DNA reads as TGTGCCAGCAGCTCAAGGCCGGGGGGGCAGAATGAGCAGTTCTTC. Residues: CASSSRPGGQNEQFF.

This clonotype came up many times. The V and J genes are TRBV28 and TRBJ2-1; 13 bases are a match to TRBD2. CDR3 length equals 15 residues. With 5 bases clipped from V and 7 bases from J, the junction kept 5 bases outside the gene matches. Germline CDR1 reads MDHEN; CDR2 reads SYDVKM. Here the CDR3 DNA reads TGTGCCAGCAGTCCGGGACTAGCGGGAAGAAATGAGCAGTTCTTC. This encodes CASSPGLAGRNEQFF. Looking up the rest from reference TRBV28 and TRBJ2-1 gives the full variable domain: DVKVTQSSRYLVKRTGEKVFLECVQDMDHENMFWYRQDPGLGLRLIYFSYDVKMKEKGDIPEGYSVSREKKERFSLILESASTNQTSMYLCASSPGLAGRNEQFFGPGTRLTVL.

The chain combines TRBV7-8 with TRBJ1-1; D is unresolved. The CDR3 has 11 residues. From germline, CDR1 is SGHVS and CDR2 FQNEAQ. The V end lost 4 bases, the J end lost 6 bases, and 6 bases lay between the germline ends. CDR3 protein: CASSSTSEAFF. The CDR3 coding sequence is TGTGCCAGCAGCTCGACGTCTGAAGCTTTCTTT.

The rearrangement links TRBV20-1 to TRBJ1-4, with D possibly TRBD1 on 6 matching bases. CDR1 is DFQATT and CDR2 is SNEGSKA in the germline V gene (reference sequence). The CDR3 has 15 amino acids. V lost 2 bases and J 6 bases, leaving 16 bases between the germline ends. CDR3 sequence reads: CSARSPRDTHEKLFF. CDR3 coding DNA: TGCAGTGCTAGATCCCCCCGGGACACTCATGAAAAACTGTTTTTT.

This clonotype was observed a few times. The chain links TRBV7-6 to TRBJ2-5; 12 positions match TRBD2. Germline V gene lookup returns CDR1 SGHVS and CDR2 FNYEAQ. J lost 5 bases, V lost 11 bases, and 9 bases had no gene match. CDR3 length: 14 amino acids. The CDR3 here is CAVETSGRFETQYF. CDR3 coding DNA: TGTGCCGTCGAGACTAGCGGGAGATTTGAGACCCAGTACTTC.

The J gene is TRBJ2-3, the V gene TRBV3-1; 9 bases are shared with TRBD2. The CDR3 runs 16 residues. V was pared by 4 bases and J by 6 bases, with 11 bases of the junction left unmatched. The V gene's germline CDR1 is LGHDT and CDR2 YNNKEL (reference sequence). CDR3 coding DNA: TGTGCCAGCAGCCGCTCTGGGGCGGGGGGGCAGGATACGCAGTATTTT. It codes for CASSRSGAGGQDTQYF.

This clonotype was counted ten times or more. The rearrangement joins TRBV10-3 to TRBJ2-2; D may be TRBD1 (6 bases). The V end was cut by 2 bases, the J end by 3 bases, with 13 bases between. Germline V gene data show CDR1 as ENHRY and CDR2 as SYGVKD. CDR3 length: 16 amino acids. The DNA of the CDR3 is TGTGCCATCAGTGAGAAAGTAGGGGGATACACCGGGGAGCTGTTTTTT. Translated: CAISEKVGGYTGELFF.

This chain connects TRBV6-1 to TRBJ1-6; D is undetermined. V lost 7 bases to trimming and J lost 0 bases, with 13 bases between them. CDR1 MNHNS and CDR2 SASEGT come from the germline V gene. This CDR3 is built from 16 residues. CDR3 loop: CASTQTASSYNSPLHF. CDR3 sequence (DNA): TGTGCCAGCACCCAGACCGCTAGCTCCTATAATTCACCCCTCCACTTT.